This T cell receptor (beta chain) originates from a study of technical replicates of blood from a few donors. The CDR3 is 14 amino acids. With 0 bases removed from V and 2 bases from J, the gap between germline ends came to 6 bases. Germline loops: CDR1 SGHRS, CDR2 YFSETQ. Assay used: immunoSEQ multiplex PCR; TCRdb lists only in-frame clones, some missing. Of 75,000 to 100,000 clones in the sample, 85% to 95% are singletons; the top ten hold 0.25% to 0.3%. Sequenced material: T cells isolated from PBMCs. This TCR came from a human donor in good health. The gene calls are TRBV5-1 and TRBJ1-5; weak D call: TRBD1 (6 bases). CDR3 loop: CASSLEGGNQPQHF. The CDR3 nucleotides read TGCGCCAGCAGCTTGGAGGGGGGCAATCAGCCCCAGCATTTT.